The T cell receptor (beta chain) described here comes from a study of blood T cell repertoires in COVID-19. Sequencing used immunoSEQ multiplex PCR; TCRdb keeps in-frame clones, though not all of them. This sample has 300,000 or so clones, with roughly 90% found just once. CDR3 length equals 14 residues. CDR1 SGHDT and CDR2 YYEEEE come from the germline V gene. V gave up 1 base and J gave up 3 bases, with 11 bases separating them. The sequence derives from a man aged 55 to 70 who had recovered from COVID-19. The material sequenced was PBMCs or T cells enriched from blood (not recorded which). The gene calls are TRBV5-6 and TRBJ2-7; D is unclear. CDR3 protein: CASSLSLSYYEQYF. In nucleotides, the CDR3 is TGTGCCAGCAGCTTGTCCCTCAGTTACTACGAGCAGTACTTC.